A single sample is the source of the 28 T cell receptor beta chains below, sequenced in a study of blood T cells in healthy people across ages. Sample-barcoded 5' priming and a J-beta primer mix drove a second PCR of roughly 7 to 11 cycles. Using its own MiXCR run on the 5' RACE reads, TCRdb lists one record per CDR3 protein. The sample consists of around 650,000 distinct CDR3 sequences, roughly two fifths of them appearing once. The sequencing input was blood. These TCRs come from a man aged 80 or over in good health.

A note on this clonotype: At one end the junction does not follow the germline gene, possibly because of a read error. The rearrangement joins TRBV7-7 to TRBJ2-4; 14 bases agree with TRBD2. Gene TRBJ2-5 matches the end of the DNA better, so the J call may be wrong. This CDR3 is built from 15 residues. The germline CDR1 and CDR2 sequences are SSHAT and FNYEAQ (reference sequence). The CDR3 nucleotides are TGTGCTAGCAGCCGGACTAGCGGGAGGTCGGAGACCCAGTACTTC. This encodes CASSRTSGRSETQYF.

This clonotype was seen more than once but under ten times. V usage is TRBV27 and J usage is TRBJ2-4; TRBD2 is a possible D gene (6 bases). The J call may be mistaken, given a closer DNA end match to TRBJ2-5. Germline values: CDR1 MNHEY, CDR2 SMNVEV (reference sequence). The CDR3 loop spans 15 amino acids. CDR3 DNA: TGTGCCAGCAATCCCCGGGGGTCGCGCCCAGAGACCCAGTACTTC. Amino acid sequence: CASNPRGSRPETQYF.

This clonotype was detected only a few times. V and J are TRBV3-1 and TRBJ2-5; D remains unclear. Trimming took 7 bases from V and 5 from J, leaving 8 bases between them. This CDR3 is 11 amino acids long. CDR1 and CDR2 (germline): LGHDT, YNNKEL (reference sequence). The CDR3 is CASMIGETQYF. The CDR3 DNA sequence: TGTGCCAGCATGATTGGGGAGACCCAGTACTTC.

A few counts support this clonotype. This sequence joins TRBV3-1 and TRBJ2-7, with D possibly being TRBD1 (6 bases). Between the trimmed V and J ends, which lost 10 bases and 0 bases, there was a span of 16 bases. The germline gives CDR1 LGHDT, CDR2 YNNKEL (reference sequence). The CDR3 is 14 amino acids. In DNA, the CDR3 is TGTGCCACAGCCGGGACACCGAGCTCCTACGAGCAGTACTTC. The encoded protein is CATAGTPSSYEQYF.

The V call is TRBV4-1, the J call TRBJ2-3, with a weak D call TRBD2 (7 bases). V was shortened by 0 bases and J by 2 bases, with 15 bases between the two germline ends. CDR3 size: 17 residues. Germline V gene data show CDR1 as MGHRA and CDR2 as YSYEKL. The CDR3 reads CASSQDPGGRTTDTQYF. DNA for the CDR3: TGCGCCAGCAGCCAAGATCCGGGGGGCCGGACCACAGATACGCAGTATTTT.

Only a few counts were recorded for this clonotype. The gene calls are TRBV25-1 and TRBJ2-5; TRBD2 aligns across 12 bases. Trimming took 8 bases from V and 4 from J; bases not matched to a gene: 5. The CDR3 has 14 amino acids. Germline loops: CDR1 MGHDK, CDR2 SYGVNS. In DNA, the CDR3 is TGTGCCAGCGGTAAACTAGCGGGGGGAGAGACCCAGTACTTC. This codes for CASGKLAGGETQYF.

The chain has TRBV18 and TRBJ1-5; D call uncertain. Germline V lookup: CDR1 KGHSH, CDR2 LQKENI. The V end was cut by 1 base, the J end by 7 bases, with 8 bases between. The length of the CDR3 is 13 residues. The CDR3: CASSPRVDQPQHF. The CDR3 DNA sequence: TGTGCCAGCTCACCACGTGTGGACCAGCCCCAGCATTTT.

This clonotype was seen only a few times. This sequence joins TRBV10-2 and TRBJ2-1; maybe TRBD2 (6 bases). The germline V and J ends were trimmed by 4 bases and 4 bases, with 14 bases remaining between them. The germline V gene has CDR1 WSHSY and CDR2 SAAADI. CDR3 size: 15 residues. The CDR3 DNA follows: TGCGCCAGCAGTGGGACTACCTCCCGTTACAATGAGCAGTTCTTC. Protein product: CASSGTTSRYNEQFF.

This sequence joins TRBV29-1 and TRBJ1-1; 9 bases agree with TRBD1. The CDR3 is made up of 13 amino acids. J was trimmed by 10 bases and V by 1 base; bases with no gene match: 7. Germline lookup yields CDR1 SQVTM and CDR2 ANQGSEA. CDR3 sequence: CSVEARTGAGAFF. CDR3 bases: TGCAGCGTTGAAGCTAGGACAGGGGCAGGAGCTTTCTTT.

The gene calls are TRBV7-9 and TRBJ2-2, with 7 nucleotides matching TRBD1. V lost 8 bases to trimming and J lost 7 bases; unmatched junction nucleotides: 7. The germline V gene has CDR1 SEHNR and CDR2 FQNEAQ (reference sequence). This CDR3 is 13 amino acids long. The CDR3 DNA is TGTGCCAGCTCCGACAGGGACATCGGGGAGCTGTTTTTT. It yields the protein CASSDRDIGELFF.

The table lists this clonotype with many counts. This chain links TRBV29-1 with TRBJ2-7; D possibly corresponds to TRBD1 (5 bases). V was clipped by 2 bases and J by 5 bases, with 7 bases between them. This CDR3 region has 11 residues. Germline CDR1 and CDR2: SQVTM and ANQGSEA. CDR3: CSVEQGNEQYF. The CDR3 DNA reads TGCAGCGTTGAACAGGGTAACGAGCAGTACTTC.

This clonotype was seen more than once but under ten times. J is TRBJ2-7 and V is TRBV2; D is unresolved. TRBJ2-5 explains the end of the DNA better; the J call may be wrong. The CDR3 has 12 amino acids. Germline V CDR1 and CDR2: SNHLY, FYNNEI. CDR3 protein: CASSYPVGTQYF. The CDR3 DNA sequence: TGTGCCAGCTCCTACCCCGTTGGGACCCAGTACTTC.

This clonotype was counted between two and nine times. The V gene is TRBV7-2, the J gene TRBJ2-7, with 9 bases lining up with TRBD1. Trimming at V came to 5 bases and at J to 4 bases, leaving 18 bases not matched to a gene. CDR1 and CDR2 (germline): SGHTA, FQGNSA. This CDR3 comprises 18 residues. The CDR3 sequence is CASSTRSPQGAGRYEQYF. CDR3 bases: TGTGCCAGCAGCACCCGGAGCCCACAGGGGGCGGGGAGATACGAGCAGTACTTC.

CDR3 protein: CASSRAEQETQYF. CDR3 DNA: TGCGCCAGCAGCCGAGCAGAGCAAGAGACCCAGTACTTC. The chain joins TRBV4-1 to TRBJ2-5, with D unclear. V was trimmed by 4 bases and J by 2 bases, leaving 8 bases between them. Germline CDR1 is MGHRA and CDR2 is YSYEKL. The CDR3 spans 13 residues.

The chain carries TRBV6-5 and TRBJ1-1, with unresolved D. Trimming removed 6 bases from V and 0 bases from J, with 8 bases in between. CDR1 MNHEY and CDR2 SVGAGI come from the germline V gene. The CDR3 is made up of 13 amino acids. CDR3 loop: CASRTIVNTEAFF. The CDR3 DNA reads TGTGCCAGCAGGACGATTGTGAACACTGAAGCTTTCTTT.

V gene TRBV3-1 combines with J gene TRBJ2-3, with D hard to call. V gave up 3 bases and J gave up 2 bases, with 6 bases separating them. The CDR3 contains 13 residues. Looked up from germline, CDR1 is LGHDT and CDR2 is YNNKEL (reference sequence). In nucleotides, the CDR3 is TGTGCCAGCAGCCACGGTTACACAGATACGCAGTATTTT. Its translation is CASSHGYTDTQYF.

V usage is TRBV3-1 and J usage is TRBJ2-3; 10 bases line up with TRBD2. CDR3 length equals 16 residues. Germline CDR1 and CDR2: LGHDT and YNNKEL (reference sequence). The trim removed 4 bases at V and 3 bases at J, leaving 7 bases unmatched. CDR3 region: CASSLRSGGGTDTQYF. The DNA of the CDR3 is TGTGCCAGCAGCCTGAGGAGCGGGGGGGGTACAGATACGCAGTATTTT.

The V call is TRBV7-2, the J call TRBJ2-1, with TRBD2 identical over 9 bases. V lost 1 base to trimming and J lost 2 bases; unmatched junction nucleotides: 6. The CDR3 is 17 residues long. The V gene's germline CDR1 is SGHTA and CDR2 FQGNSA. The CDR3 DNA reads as TGTGCCAGCAGCTTAGAAGGGGCGGGGGGGGCCTACAATGAGCAGTTCTTC. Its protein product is CASSLEGAGGAYNEQFF.

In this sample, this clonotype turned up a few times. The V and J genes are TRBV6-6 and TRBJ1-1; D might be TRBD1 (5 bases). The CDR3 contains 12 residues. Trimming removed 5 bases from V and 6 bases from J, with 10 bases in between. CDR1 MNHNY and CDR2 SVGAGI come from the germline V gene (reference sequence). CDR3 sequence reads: CASSIAGPEAFF. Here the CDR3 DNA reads TGTGCCAGCAGTATCGCAGGGCCTGAAGCTTTCTTT.

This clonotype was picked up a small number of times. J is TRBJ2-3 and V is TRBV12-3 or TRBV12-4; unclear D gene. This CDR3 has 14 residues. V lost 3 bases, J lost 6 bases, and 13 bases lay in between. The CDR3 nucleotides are TGTGCCAGCAGTTTTGCTGGGAATAGGGATACGCAGTATTTT. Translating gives CASSFAGNRDTQYF.

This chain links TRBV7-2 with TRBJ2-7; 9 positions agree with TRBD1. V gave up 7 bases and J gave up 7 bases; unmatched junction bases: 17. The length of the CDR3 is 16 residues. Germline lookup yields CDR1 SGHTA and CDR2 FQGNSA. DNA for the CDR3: TGTGCCAGCACCCAAAGTCGGACAGGGGTTCTGGTTGAGCAGTACTTC. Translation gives CASTQSRTGVLVEQYF.

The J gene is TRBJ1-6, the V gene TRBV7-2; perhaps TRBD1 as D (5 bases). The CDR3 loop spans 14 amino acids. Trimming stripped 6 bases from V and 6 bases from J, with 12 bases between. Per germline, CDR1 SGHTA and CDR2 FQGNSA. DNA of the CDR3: TGTGCCAGCAGGGGGGGAGCACTTAATTCACCCCTCCACTTT. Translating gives CASRGGALNSPLHF.

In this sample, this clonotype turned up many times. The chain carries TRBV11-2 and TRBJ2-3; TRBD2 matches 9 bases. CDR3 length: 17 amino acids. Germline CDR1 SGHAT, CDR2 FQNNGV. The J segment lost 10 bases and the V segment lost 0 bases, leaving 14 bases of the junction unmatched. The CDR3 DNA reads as TGTGCCAGCAGCTTAGATCCTAGCGGGGCCCGTCTCGGAGCGCAGTATTTT. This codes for CASSLDPSGARLGAQYF.

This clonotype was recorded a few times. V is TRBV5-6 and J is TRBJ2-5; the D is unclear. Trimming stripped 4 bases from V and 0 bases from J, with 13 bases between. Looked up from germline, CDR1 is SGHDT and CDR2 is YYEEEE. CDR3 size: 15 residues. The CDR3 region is CASSLRVEYQETQYF. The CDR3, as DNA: TGTGCCAGCAGCCTGCGCGTGGAGTACCAAGAGACCCAGTACTTC.

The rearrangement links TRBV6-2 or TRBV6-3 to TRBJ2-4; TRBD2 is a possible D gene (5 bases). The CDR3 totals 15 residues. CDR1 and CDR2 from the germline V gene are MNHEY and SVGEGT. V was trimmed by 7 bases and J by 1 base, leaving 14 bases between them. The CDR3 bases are TGTGCCAGCACCGAGGGAGAAACGGCCAAAAACATTCAGTACTTC. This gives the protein CASTEGETAKNIQYF.

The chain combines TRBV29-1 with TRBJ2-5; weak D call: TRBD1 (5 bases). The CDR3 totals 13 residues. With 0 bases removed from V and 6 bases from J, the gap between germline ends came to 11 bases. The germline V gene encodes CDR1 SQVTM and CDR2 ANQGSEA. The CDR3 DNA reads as TGCAGCGTTGAAGACAAGGGGTTGAAGACCCAGTACTTC. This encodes CSVEDKGLKTQYF.

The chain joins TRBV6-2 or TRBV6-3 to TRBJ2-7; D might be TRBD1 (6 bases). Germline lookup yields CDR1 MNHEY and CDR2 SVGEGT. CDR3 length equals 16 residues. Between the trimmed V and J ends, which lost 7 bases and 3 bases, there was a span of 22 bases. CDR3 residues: CASTLLGGTGSYEQYF. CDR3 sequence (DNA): TGTGCCAGCACCCTTTTGGGTGGAACAGGGAGCTACGAGCAGTACTTC.

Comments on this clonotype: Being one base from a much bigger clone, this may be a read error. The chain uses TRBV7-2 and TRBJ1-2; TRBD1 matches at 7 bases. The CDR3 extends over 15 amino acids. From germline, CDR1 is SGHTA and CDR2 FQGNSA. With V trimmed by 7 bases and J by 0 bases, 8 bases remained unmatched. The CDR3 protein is CASNVNRGPNYGYTF. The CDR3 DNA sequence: TGTGCCAGCAACGTAAACAGGGGCCCTAACTATGGCTACACCTTC.